The present entry profiles one TCR beta chain with its context. Participants came from about two dozen US areas, aged about 18 to 89 years. Clinical histories supplied by participants themselves formed the basis of cohort assignment. The V gene end was trimmed by 0 bases and the J gene end by 2 bases; junction bases not matched to a gene: 5. The CDR3 is made up of 16 amino acids. Germline loops: CDR1 LNHNV, CDR2 YYDKDF (reference sequence). This entry belongs to a study of blood T cell repertoires in COVID-19. Overall study context: T cells, B-cell-depleted T cells, or PBMCs provided the cDNA or gDNA that served as material.

In the source study's methods: Amplified reference gene primers provided the basis for estimating nucleated cell counts. The protocol was immunoSEQ multiplex PCR, while the TCRdb copy is restricted to in-frame clones and leaves out a portion. V and J calls and clone size come straight from that table; D and trimming were deduced from the DNA. This sample has 200,000 or so clones; around 85% occur once, and the top ten carry about 1.3%. The V and J genes are TRBV15 and TRBJ2-7; 9 bases line up with TRBD2. This TCR was recovered from a woman aged 35 to 49 with acute COVID-19. Sequencing used PBMCs or T cells enriched from blood (not recorded which). CDR3 sequence reads: CATSREKTSGTYEQYF. The CDR3 DNA reads as TGTGCCACCAGCAGAGAAAAGACTAGCGGTACCTACGAGCAGTACTTC. Combining the CDR3 with reference TRBV15 and TRBJ2-7 gives the whole variable domain DAMVIQNPRYQVTQFGKPVTLSCSQTLNHNVMYWYQQKSSQAPKLLFHYYDKDFNNEADTPDNFQSRRPNTSFCFLDIRSPGLGDTAMYLCATSREKTSGTYEQYFGPGTRLTVT.